Presented here are 32 T cell receptor beta chains from one specimen sequenced in a study of vaccination effects on CD4 cells after COVID-19. Before sequencing, viral peptide pools were used by the ViraFEST assay to expand antigen-specific CD4+ T cells. Culture lasted approximately 10 days before CD4+ T cell isolation. Participants were given two doses of BNT162b2 or mRNA-1273 vaccine. No antigens are known for them. TCRdb keeps only in-frame clones here, not all; method: immunoSEQ multiplex PCR. The sample carries about 60,000 clones, under 80% recorded once. The specimen comprised CD4+ T cells from PBMCs cultured with HCoV-OC43 spike peptides, sampled after COVID-19 vaccination. Subset in this sample: HCoV-OC43 spike overlapping peptide pool stimulation. These receptors were collected from a human donor who received a COVID-19 vaccine.

The genes are TRBV27 and TRBJ1-2; possible D gene TRBD1, 5 bases. The ends were cut back, 3 bases at V and 3 bases at J, with 11 bases in the middle. The CDR3 has 14 amino acids. Germline V gene data show CDR1 as MNHEY and CDR2 as SMNVEV (reference sequence). This CDR3 is CASSLVQGDYGYTF. CDR3 bases: TGTGCCAGCAGTTTGGTCCAGGGAGACTATGGCTACACCTTC.

The chain couples TRBV6-5 to TRBJ2-1, with D unclear. Germline CDR1 MNHEY, CDR2 SVGAGI. Trimming took off 6 bases at V and 0 bases at J, with 12 bases between the two ends. The CDR3 has 15 amino acids. The CDR3 DNA is TGTGCCAGCAGAAAGGGCCCGAACTCCTACAATGAGCAGTTCTTC. It codes for CASRKGPNSYNEQFF.

The chain couples TRBV12-3 or TRBV12-4 to TRBJ2-3; D unresolved. Trimming took off 7 bases at V and 0 bases at J, with 8 bases between the two ends. The CDR3 totals 13 residues. The CDR3 protein is CASMAQSTDTQYF. The CDR3 nucleotides read TGTGCCAGCATGGCGCAAAGCACAGATACGCAGTATTTT.

This sequence joins TRBV18 and TRBJ1-3; D call uncertain. CDR1 KGHSH and CDR2 LQKENI come from the germline V gene. Between the trimmed V and J ends, which lost 6 bases and 0 bases, there was a span of 15 bases. The CDR3 consists of 16 residues. The CDR3 spells CASSIRRADSGNTIYF. The CDR3, as DNA: TGTGCCAGCTCTATCCGTAGAGCGGACTCTGGAAACACCATATATTTT. The complete variable domain, with remaining parts taken from reference TRBV18 and TRBJ1-3, reads NAGVMQNPRHLVRRRGQEARLRCSPMKGHSHVYWYRQLPEEGLKFMVYLQKENIIDESGMPKERFSAEFPKEGPSILRIQQVVRGDSAAYFCASSIRRADSGNTIYFGEGSWLTVV.

V usage is TRBV6-5 and J usage is TRBJ1-6; D is undetermined. The CDR3 is made up of 14 amino acids. V gave up 6 bases and J gave up 8 bases, with 14 bases separating them. CDR1 MNHEY and CDR2 SVGAGI come from the germline V gene. CDR3 in amino acids: CASSITKWDSPLHF. Written as DNA, the CDR3 is TGTGCCAGCAGCATCACTAAGTGGGATTCACCCCTCCACTTT.

This clone was observed a single time. The genes are TRBV15 and TRBJ2-7, with 7 bases aligning to TRBD1. Trimming cost V 7 bases and J 4 bases; bases outside gene matches: 1. This CDR3 contains 11 residues. Germline lookup yields CDR1 LNHNV and CDR2 YYDKDF (reference sequence). Here the CDR3 DNA reads TGTGCCACCACCAGGGGGTACGAGCAGTACGTC. Protein product: CATTRGYEQYV.

The chain uses TRBV7-2 and TRBJ2-1; 7 bases align to TRBD2. The CDR3 totals 16 residues. V lost 3 bases and J lost 0; bases outside the gene matches: 5. In germline, CDR1 is SGHTA, CDR2 FQGNSA. The CDR3 here is CASSFVGGSSYNEQFF. CDR3 DNA: TGTGCCAGCAGCTTCGTCGGGGGGAGCTCCTACAATGAGCAGTTCTTC. Full variable domain (outside the CDR3, taken from reference TRBV7-2 and TRBJ2-1): GAGVSQSPSNKVTEKGKDVELRCDPISGHTALYWYRQSLGQGLEFLIYFQGNSAPDKSGLPSDRFSAERTGGSVSTLTIQRTQQEDSAVYLCASSFVGGSSYNEQFFGPGTRLTVL.

J is TRBJ1-4 and V is TRBV28; no firm D call. The CDR3 contains 13 residues. Germline loops: CDR1 MDHEN, CDR2 SYDVKM. Trimming removed 9 bases from V and 7 bases from J, with 15 bases in between. The DNA for the CDR3 is TGTGCCAGTACTTTCGGGGATGCTGAAAAACTGTTTTTT. Translated: CASTFGDAEKLFF.

The chain is built from TRBV2 and TRBJ1-5, with D unclear. Germline CDR1 is SNHLY and CDR2 is FYNNEI. V lost 2 bases to trimming and J lost 1 base, with 9 bases between them. This CDR3 is built from 15 residues. CDR3 amino acids: CASSEREVSNQPQHF. The CDR3 DNA reads TGTGCCAGCAGTGAACGGGAGGTGAGCAATCAGCCCCAGCATTTT.

This clone has just a few counts. The chain joins TRBV3-1 (or the pseudogene TRBV3-2) to TRBJ2-5; a weak D match, TRBD1 (5 bases). This CDR3 has 16 residues. Trimming removed 0 bases from V and 4 bases from J, with 15 bases in between. CDR1 and CDR2 (germline): LGHDT, YNNKEL (reference sequence). The CDR3 is CASSQEWGLERETQYF. The CDR3, as DNA: TGTGCCAGCAGCCAAGAGTGGGGCCTAGAACGAGAGACCCAGTACTTC.

The chain uses TRBV7-9 and TRBJ2-3; D is unclear. Germline V gene sequence: CDR1 SEHNR, CDR2 FQNEAQ (reference sequence). There are 14 residues in the CDR3. The ends were cut back, 4 bases at V and 3 bases at J, with 11 bases in the middle. For the CDR3, the DNA is TGTGCCAGCAGCTCCGCCCGGGTGACAGATACGCAGTATTTT. This sequence encodes CASSSARVTDTQYF.

This chain links TRBV3-1 (or the pseudogene TRBV3-2) with TRBJ1-2; 7 nucleotides line up with TRBD1. This CDR3 comprises 15 residues. The germline V gene has CDR1 LGHDT and CDR2 YNNKEL (reference sequence). Trimming at V came to 4 bases and at J to 7 bases, leaving 12 bases not matched to a gene. The CDR3 reads CASSRRGTAAFGYTF. CDR3 nucleotides: TGTGCCAGCAGCCGGCGCGGGACAGCGGCGTTTGGCTACACCTTC.

V usage is TRBV5-4 and J usage is TRBJ2-3; D is possibly TRBD1 or TRBD2 (5 bases each). V was shortened by 3 bases and J by 4 bases, with 18 bases between the two germline ends. The CDR3 length is 16 residues. Germline CDR1 reads SGHNT; CDR2 reads YYREEE (reference sequence). The CDR3: CASSSPGAMGPDTQYF. As DNA, the CDR3 is TGTGCCAGCAGCTCGCCCGGGGCCATGGGCCCAGATACGCAGTATTTT.

The chain couples TRBV19 to TRBJ1-1; 11 bases agree with TRBD1. The V gene end was trimmed by 5 bases and the J gene end by 7 bases; junction bases not matched to a gene: 9. The CDR3 covers 15 residues. Germline CDR1 LNHDA, CDR2 SQIVND (reference sequence). The CDR3 sequence: CASSPRTGGKNEAFF. The CDR3 nucleotides read TGTGCCAGTAGTCCCCGGACAGGGGGCAAAAATGAAGCTTTCTTT.

This clone was seen only once. This chain connects TRBV29-1 to TRBJ2-5; 7 nucleotides match TRBD2. V gave up 6 bases and J gave up 3 bases; unmatched junction bases: 13. The CDR3 extends over 15 amino acids. Per germline, CDR1 SQVTM and CDR2 ANQGSEA. CDR3 protein: CSVGVPGRGKETQYF. CDR3 sequence (DNA): TGCAGCGTCGGCGTCCCAGGGCGGGGGAAAGAGACCCAGTACTTC.

The V and J genes are TRBV5-4 and TRBJ2-7, with 7 bases lining up with TRBD1. CDR1 and CDR2 from the germline V gene are SGHNT and YYREEE (reference sequence). This CDR3 is 13 amino acids long. V shed 0 bases and J 5 bases; nucleotides not matched to a gene: 2. The DNA of the CDR3 is TGTGCCAGCAGCTTGGACAGGGGAGACGAGCAGTACGTC. Translated: CASSLDRGDEQYV.

The V gene is TRBV7-2, the J gene TRBJ2-1; tentatively, D is TRBD2 (5 bases). The germline V and J ends were trimmed by 2 bases and 5 bases, with 13 bases remaining between them. CDR1 is SGHTA and CDR2 is FQGNSA in the germline V gene. The length of the CDR3 is 15 residues. In DNA, the CDR3 is TGTGCCAGCAGCTTAATCGACTACAGCGACAATGAGCAGTTCTTC. This encodes CASSLIDYSDNEQFF.

J is TRBJ2-1 and V is TRBV7-2; 13 bases fit TRBD2. CDR1 and CDR2 from the germline V gene are SGHTA and FQGNSA. Losses at the gene ends were 6 bases for V and 4 bases for J; bases not matched to a gene: 6. This CDR3 contains 16 residues. CDR3 loop: CASRSRTSGGYNEQFF. The DNA for the CDR3 is TGTGCCAGCAGATCTCGGACTAGCGGGGGATACAATGAGCAGTTCTTC.

This clone was seen a single time. This chain uses TRBV11-2 with TRBJ2-7; possibly TRBD2 for D (5 bases). This CDR3 is 15 amino acids long. Trimming left V 5 bases short and J 0 bases short, with 14 bases between. The germline V gene has CDR1 SGHAT and CDR2 FQNNGV. This CDR3 reads CASSRGLGRSYEQYV. As DNA, the CDR3 is TGTGCCAGCAGCCGAGGACTGGGCCGCTCCTACGAGCAGTACGTC.

The chain combines TRBV5-1 with TRBJ2-3; no definite D call. The CDR3 runs 12 residues. V lost 4 bases to trimming and J lost 3 bases, with 6 bases between them. Looked up from germline, CDR1 is SGHRS and CDR2 is YFSETQ. The CDR3 sequence is CASSPQTDTQYF. The CDR3 region has the DNA TGCGCCAGCAGCCCGCAGACAGATACGCAGTATTTT.

CDR3 protein: CASSQDLTTGGARGYTF. The CDR3 region has the DNA TGTGCCAGCAGCCAAGATTTGACTACCGGGGGCGCGAGGGGCTACACCTTC. The rearrangement joins TRBV14 to TRBJ1-2; TRBD1 is a possible D gene (6 bases). CDR3 length equals 17 residues. Trimming pared 0 bases from V and 8 bases from J, leaving 22 bases between. The germline CDR1 and CDR2 sequences are SGHDN and FVKESK.

The V call is TRBV4-3, the J call TRBJ1-1, with a weak D call TRBD1 (5 bases). This CDR3 comprises 15 residues. Germline V gene lookup returns CDR1 LGHNA and CDR2 YSLEER. Between the trimmed V and J ends, which lost 4 bases and 4 bases, there was a span of 16 bases. The CDR3 DNA is TGCGCCAGCAGCCTTCAGCACAGGTCCCTCACTGAAGCTTTCTTT. It codes for CASSLQHRSLTEAFF.

The chain has TRBV15 and TRBJ2-2; D not certain. Trimming stripped 3 bases from V and 3 bases from J, with 5 bases between. CDR1 and CDR2 (germline): LNHNV, YYDKDF (reference sequence). The length of the CDR3 is 13 residues. CDR3 sequence: CATSRTYTGELFF. CDR3 bases: TGTGCCACCAGCAGGACTTACACCGGGGAGCTGTTTTTT.

The genes are TRBV30 and TRBJ2-3; no clear D. The germline V and J ends were trimmed by 0 bases and 1 base, with 5 bases remaining between them. The V gene's germline CDR1 is GTSNPN and CDR2 SVGIG (reference sequence). CDR3 length: 13 amino acids. The CDR3 loop is CAWSVPGTDTQYF. Written as DNA, the CDR3 is TGTGCCTGGAGTGTACCGGGCACAGATACGCAGTATTTT.

CDR3 nucleotide sequence: TGTGCCAGCAGTGTCGCCCTAGTTCAAGAGACCCAGTACTTC. Translating it yields CASSVALVQETQYF. The J gene is TRBJ2-5, the V gene TRBV2; D remains ambiguous. The CDR3 runs to 14 residues. Trimming left V 4 bases short and J 2 bases short, with 11 bases between. In germline, CDR1 is SNHLY, CDR2 FYNNEI.

This chain connects TRBV9 to TRBJ2-1; 15 bases fit TRBD2. V was pared by 3 bases and J by 2 bases, with 6 bases of the junction left unmatched. The CDR3 covers 18 residues. Germline CDR1 is SGDLS and CDR2 is YYNGEE. The CDR3 reads CASSGPRTSGGAYNEQFF. The CDR3 nucleotides read TGTGCCAGCAGCGGCCCACGGACTAGCGGGGGGGCCTACAATGAGCAGTTCTTC.

The chain is built from TRBV18 and TRBJ2-3; the D gene is possibly TRBD2 (5 bases). This CDR3 has 12 amino acids. Germline CDR1 and CDR2: KGHSH and LQKENI. Trimming stripped 5 bases from V and 3 bases from J, with 6 bases between. DNA for the CDR3: TGTGCCAGCTCAAGGACTACAGATACGCAGTATTTT. Translated, it gives CASSRTTDTQYF.

V and J are TRBV28 and TRBJ1-2; TRBD1 matches 7 bases. The CDR3 runs to 14 residues. With V trimmed by 6 bases and J by 4 bases, 8 bases remained unmatched. CDR1 MDHEN and CDR2 SYDVKM come from the germline V gene. CDR3 nucleotides: TGTGCCAGCAGGCCTACAGGGGCGAGCTATGGCTACACCTTC. Translated, it gives CASRPTGASYGYTF.

The J gene is TRBJ1-6, the V gene TRBV7-3; D is undetermined. Deletions cut 1 base from V and 7 bases from J, with 5 bases between. Germline CDR1 SGHTA, CDR2 FQGTGA. The CDR3 is 13 residues long. CDR3 sequence (DNA): TGTGCCAGCAGCTTAAGCCCCAATTCACCCCTCCACTTT. It encodes CASSLSPNSPLHF.

This clone was recorded a few times. The chain recombines TRBV2 with TRBJ1-1, with D unresolved. V was trimmed by 4 bases and J by 1 base, leaving 7 bases between them. In germline, CDR1 is SNHLY, CDR2 FYNNEI. The CDR3 covers 13 residues. The DNA of the CDR3 is TGTGCCAGCAGTGTGGATGGGAACACTGAAGCTTTCTTT. It is translated as CASSVDGNTEAFF.

This chain links TRBV5-5 with TRBJ2-5; D gene unclear. The V end was cut by 0 bases, the J end by 0 bases, with 18 bases between. The CDR3 extends over 18 amino acids. Germline V CDR1 and CDR2: SGHKS, YYEKEE (reference sequence). CDR3 in DNA: TGTGCCAGCAGCTTGGAATTCTACGACGAATCGGACCAAGAGACCCAGTACTTC. It yields the protein CASSLEFYDESDQETQYF.

This clone has just a few counts. The chain couples TRBV4-1 to TRBJ2-1; 9 nucleotides agree with TRBD1. This CDR3 comprises 15 residues. Germline-derived CDR1 and CDR2 are MGHRA and YSYEKL. J was trimmed by 10 bases and V by 2 bases; bases with no gene match: 9. The CDR3 DNA sequence: TGCGCCAGCAGCCAAACGGGACAGGGTATCGGCGAGCAGTTCTTC. This gives the protein CASSQTGQGIGEQFF.